The subject of this entry is one TCR beta chain. Its antigen remains unknown. The germline V gene has CDR1 DFQATT and CDR2 SNEGSKA (reference sequence). V lost 2 bases to trimming and J lost 9 bases, with 11 bases between them. The CDR3 length is 12 residues. This specimen comes from a study of metastatic and nonmetastatic thyroid tumors. The study's findings and limits: Reported TCR beta diversity, measured in blood and tumor, was significantly higher for malignant thyroid tumors than for benign nodules.

TCRdb re-called the PCR reads via MiXCR. The table shows some 14,000 clones, with about a third occurring only once. Until they underwent thyroid surgery, no patient had received any treatment. Sequencing input: tumor tissue. This TCR derives from a male donor with papillary thyroid cancer or a benign thyroid nodule (not recorded which). Some clones in this sample may be carry-over from other donors' samples. The chain recombines TRBV20-1 with TRBJ2-1; the D is unclear. The CDR3 is CSARYPLFEQFF. The CDR3 DNA is TGCAGTGCTAGATACCCTTTATTTGAGCAGTTCTTC.